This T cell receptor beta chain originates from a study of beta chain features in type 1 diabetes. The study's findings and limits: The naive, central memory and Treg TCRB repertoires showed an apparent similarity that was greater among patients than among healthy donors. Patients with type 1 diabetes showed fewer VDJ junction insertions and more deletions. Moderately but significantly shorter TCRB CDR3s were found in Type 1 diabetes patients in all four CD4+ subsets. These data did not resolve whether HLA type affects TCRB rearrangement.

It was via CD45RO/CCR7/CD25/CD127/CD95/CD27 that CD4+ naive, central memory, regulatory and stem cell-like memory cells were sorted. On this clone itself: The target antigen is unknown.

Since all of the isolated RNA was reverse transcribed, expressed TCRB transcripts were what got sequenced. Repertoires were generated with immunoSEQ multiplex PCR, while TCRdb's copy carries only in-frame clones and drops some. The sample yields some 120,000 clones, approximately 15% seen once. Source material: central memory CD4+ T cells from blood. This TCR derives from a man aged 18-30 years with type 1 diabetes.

CDR3 protein: CASSLDPAARDSHEQYF. DNA of the CDR3: TGTGCCAGCAGCTTAGACCCCGCAGCCAGAGATAGTCACGAGCAGTACTTC. J is TRBJ2-7 and V is TRBV11-3; D is uncertain. Germline V gene data show CDR1 as SGHNT and CDR2 as YENEEA. This CDR3 has 17 amino acids. V shed 0 bases and J shed 5 bases, with 20 bases lying between them.